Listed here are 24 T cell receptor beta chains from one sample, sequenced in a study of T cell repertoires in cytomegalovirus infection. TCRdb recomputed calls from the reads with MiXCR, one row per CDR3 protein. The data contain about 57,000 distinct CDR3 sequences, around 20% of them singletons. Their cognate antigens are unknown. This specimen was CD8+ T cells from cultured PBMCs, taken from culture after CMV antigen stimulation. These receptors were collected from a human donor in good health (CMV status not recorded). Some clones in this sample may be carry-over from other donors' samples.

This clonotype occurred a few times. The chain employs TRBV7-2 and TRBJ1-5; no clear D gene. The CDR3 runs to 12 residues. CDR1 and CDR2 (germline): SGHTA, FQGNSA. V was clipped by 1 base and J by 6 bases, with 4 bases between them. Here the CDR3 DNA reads TGTGCCAGCAGCTTAGGGATTCAGCCCCAGCATTTT. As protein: CASSLGIQPQHF.

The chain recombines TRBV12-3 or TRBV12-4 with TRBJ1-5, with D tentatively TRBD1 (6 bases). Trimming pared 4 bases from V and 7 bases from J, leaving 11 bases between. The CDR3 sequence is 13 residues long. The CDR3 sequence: CASSWNTGQPQHF. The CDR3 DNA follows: TGTGCCAGCAGTTGGAATACAGGGCAGCCCCAGCATTTT.

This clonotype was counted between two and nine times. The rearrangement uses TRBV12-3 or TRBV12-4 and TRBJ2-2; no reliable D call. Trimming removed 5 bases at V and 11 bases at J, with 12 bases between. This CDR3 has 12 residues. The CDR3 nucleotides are TGTGCCAGCAGTCTTCCAAGCGCCGAGCTGTTTTTT. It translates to CASSLPSAELFF.

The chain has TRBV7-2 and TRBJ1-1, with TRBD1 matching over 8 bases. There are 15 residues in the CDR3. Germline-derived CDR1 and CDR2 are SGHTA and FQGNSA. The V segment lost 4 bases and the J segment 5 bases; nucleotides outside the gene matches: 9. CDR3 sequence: CASSSDWTGRTEAFF. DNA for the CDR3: TGTGCCAGCAGCTCGGATTGGACAGGGAGGACTGAAGCTTTCTTT.

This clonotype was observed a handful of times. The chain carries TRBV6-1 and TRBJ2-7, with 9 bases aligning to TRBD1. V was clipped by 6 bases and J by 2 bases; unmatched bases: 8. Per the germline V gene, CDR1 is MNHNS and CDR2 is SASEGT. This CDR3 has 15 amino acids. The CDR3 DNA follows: TGTGCCAGCAGCGCCCCGGGACAGGGAGCCTACGAGCAGTACTTC. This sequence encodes CASSAPGQGAYEQYF.

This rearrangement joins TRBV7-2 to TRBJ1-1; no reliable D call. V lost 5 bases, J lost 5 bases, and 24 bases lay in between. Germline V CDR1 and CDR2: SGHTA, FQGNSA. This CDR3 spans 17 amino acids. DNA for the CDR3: TGTGCCAGCAGCAATCCTAGCCGTCTGGGAATCGGGACTGAAGCTTTCTTT. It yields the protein CASSNPSRLGIGTEAFF. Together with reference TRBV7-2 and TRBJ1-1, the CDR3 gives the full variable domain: GAGVSQSPSNKVTEKGKDVELRCDPISGHTALYWYRQSLGQGLEFLIYFQGNSAPDKSGLPSDRFSAERTGGSVSTLTIQRTQQEDSAVYLCASSNPSRLGIGTEAFFGQGTRLTVV.

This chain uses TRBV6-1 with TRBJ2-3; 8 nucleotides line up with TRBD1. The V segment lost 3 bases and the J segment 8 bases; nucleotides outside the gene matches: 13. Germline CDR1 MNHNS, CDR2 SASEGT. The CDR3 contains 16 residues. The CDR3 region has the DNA TGTGCCAGCAGTGATAGGACAGGGAATACAAAAACTACGCAGTATTTT. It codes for CASSDRTGNTKTTQYF.

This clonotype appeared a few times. CDR3 loop: CASSQVGGEQYF. The CDR3, as DNA: TGCGCCAGCAGCCAAGTCGGGGGGGAGCAGTACTTC. This chain joins TRBV4-1 and TRBJ2-7, with 7 bases that match TRBD2. CDR1 is MGHRA and CDR2 is YSYEKL in the germline V gene. V lost 1 base, J lost 7 bases, and 1 base stayed unmatched. CDR3 length: 12 amino acids.

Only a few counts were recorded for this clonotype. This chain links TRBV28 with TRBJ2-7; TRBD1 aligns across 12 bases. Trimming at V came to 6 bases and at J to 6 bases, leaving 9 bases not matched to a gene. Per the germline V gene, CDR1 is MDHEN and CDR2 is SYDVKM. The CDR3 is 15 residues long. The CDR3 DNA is TGTGCCAGCAGACCGGGACAGGGGGCGCGAAGCGAGCAGTACTTC. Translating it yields CASRPGQGARSEQYF. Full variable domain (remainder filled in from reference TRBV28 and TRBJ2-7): DVKVTQSSRYLVKRTGEKVFLECVQDMDHENMFWYRQDPGLGLRLIYFSYDVKMKEKGDIPEGYSVSREKKERFSLILESASTNQTSMYLCASRPGQGARSEQYFGPGTRLTVT.

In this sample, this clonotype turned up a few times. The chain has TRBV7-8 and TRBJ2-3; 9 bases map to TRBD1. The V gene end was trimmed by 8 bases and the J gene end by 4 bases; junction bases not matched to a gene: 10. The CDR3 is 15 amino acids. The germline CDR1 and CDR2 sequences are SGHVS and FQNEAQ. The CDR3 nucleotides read TGTGCCAGCCGAAGTCCCGGGACAGGGTCAGATACGCAGTATTTT. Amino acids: CASRSPGTGSDTQYF.

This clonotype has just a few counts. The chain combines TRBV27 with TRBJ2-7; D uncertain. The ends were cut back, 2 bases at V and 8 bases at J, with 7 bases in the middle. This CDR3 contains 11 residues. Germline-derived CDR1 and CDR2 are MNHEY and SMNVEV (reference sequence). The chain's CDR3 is CASSLGRKQYF. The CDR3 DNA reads TGTGCCAGCAGTTTAGGACGTAAGCAGTACTTC.

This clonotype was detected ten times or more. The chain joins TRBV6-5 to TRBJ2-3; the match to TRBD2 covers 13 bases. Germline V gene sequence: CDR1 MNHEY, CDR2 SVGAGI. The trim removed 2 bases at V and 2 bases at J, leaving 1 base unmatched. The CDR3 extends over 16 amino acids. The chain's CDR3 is CASSYGTSGATDTQYF. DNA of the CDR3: TGTGCCAGCAGTTACGGGACTAGCGGGGCCACAGATACGCAGTATTTT.

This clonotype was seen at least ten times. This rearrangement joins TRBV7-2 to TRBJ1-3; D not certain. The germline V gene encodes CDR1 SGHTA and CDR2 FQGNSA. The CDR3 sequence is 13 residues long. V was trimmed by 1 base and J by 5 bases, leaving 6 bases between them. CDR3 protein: CASSLDPRNTIYF. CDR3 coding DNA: TGTGCCAGCAGCTTAGATCCCCGAAACACCATATATTTT.

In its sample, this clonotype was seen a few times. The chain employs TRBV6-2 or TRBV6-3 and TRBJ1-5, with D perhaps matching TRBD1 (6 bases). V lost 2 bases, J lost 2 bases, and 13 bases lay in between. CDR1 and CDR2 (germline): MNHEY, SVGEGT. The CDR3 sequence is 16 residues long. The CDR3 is CASSYASTGRNQPQHF. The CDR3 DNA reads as TGTGCCAGCAGTTACGCTTCAACAGGGCGCAATCAGCCCCAGCATTTT.

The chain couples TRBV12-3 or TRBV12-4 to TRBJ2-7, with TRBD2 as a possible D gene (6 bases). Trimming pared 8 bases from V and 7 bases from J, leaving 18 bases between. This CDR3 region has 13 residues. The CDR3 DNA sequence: TGTGCCAGCCGTCAAGGGTTTGGGGGGGAGCAGTACTTC. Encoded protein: CASRQGFGGEQYF.

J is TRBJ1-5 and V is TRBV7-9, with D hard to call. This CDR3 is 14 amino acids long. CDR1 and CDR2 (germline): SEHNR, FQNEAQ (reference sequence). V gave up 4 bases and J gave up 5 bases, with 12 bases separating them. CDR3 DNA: TGTGCCAGCAGCTCAGGACCCGGTCATCAGCCCCAGCATTTT. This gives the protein CASSSGPGHQPQHF.

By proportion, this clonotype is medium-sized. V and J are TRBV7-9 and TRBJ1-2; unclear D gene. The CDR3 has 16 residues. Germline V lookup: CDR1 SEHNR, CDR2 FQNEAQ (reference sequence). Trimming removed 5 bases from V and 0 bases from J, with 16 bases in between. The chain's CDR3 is CASSLETAIPNYGYTF. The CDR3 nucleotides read TGTGCCAGCAGCCTAGAAACAGCGATCCCTAACTATGGCTACACCTTC.

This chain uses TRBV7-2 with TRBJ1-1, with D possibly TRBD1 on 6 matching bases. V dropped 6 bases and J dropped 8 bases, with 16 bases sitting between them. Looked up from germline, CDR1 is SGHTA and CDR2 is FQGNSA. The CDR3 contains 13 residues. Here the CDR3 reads CASSFRDTGEAFF. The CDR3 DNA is TGTGCCAGCAGTTTCCGGGACACAGGAGAAGCTTTCTTT. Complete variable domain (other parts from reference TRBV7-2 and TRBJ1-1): GAGVSQSPSNKVTEKGKDVELRCDPISGHTALYWYRQSLGQGLEFLIYFQGNSAPDKSGLPSDRFSAERTGGSVSTLTIQRTQQEDSAVYLCASSFRDTGEAFFGQGTRLTVV.

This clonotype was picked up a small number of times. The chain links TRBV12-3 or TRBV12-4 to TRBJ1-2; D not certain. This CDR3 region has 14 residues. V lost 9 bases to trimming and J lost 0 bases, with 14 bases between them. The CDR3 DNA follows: TGTGCCAGTGGGCACGGGCAAGCTAACTATGGCTACACCTTC. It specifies CASGHGQANYGYTF.

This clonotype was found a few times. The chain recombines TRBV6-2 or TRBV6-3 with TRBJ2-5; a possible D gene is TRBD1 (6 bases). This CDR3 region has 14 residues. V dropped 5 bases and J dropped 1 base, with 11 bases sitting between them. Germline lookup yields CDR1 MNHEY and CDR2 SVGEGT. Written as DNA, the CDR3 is TGTGCCAGCAGTAAAGGACAGCTCCAAGAGACCCAGTACTTC. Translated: CASSKGQLQETQYF.

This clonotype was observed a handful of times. CDR3 residues: CASRMGEGNEQFF. CDR3 nucleotide sequence: TGTGCCAGCAGGATGGGGGAAGGCAATGAGCAGTTCTTC. The J gene is TRBJ2-1, the V gene TRBV2; TRBD1 or TRBD2 may be the D gene (5 bases each). Trimming cost V 6 bases and J 6 bases, with 12 bases left between them. The germline CDR1 and CDR2 sequences are SNHLY and FYNNEI. The CDR3 is 13 amino acids.

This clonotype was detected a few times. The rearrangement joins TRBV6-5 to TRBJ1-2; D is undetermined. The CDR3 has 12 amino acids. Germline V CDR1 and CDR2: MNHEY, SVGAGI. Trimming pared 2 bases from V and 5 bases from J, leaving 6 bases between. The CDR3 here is CASSYGSYGYTF. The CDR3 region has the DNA TGTGCCAGCAGTTACGGGAGTTATGGCTACACCTTC.

This chain's CDR3 is CASSRDPDNHNEKLFF. DNA of the CDR3: TGTGCCAGCAGTAGAGATCCGGACAACCATAATGAAAAACTGTTTTTT. The genes are TRBV6-6 and TRBJ1-4; possible D gene TRBD1, 5 bases. This CDR3 is built from 16 residues. Germline-derived CDR1 and CDR2 are MNHNY and SVGAGI (reference sequence). Trimming left V 5 bases short and J 4 bases short, with 17 bases between.

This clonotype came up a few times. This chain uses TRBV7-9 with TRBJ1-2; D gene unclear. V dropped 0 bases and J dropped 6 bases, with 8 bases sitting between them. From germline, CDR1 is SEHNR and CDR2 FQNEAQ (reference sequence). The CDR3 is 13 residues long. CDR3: CASSLALKDGYTF. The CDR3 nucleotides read TGTGCCAGCAGCTTAGCCTTAAAGGATGGCTACACCTTC.